This passage covers 26 T cell receptor beta chains from one sample sequenced in a study of shared clonotypes between healthy human individuals. Naive CD8 cells were CD45RO-negative, positively selected for CCR7, excluding terminally differentiated effector memory CD45RA+ cells. Data came from immunoSEQ multiplex PCR; TCRdb stores just in-frame clones and leaves some out. Of about 2 million clones in the sample, roughly 94% were seen once. Input material: naive CD8+ T cells sorted from blood. These receptors were collected from a man aged 18 to 30 in good health.

The chain combines TRBV2 with TRBJ2-2; D remains unclear. Trimming cost V 7 bases and J 3 bases, with 3 bases left between them. This CDR3 has 11 residues. Germline V lookup: CDR1 SNHLY, CDR2 FYNNEI. This chain's CDR3 is CASKDTGELFF. CDR3 nucleotide sequence: TGTGCCAGCAAGGACACCGGGGAGCTGTTTTTT.

The rearrangement links TRBV10-2 to TRBJ2-1; 10 nucleotides align to TRBD2. V was clipped by 6 bases and J by 5 bases; unmatched bases: 7. The length of the CDR3 is 15 residues. The V gene's germline CDR1 is WSHSY and CDR2 SAAADI. The CDR3 protein is CASRALAGEDNEQFF. CDR3 bases: TGCGCCAGCAGGGCGCTAGCGGGAGAAGACAATGAGCAGTTCTTC.

This clone has just a few counts. The rearrangement joins TRBV29-1 to TRBJ1-1; D call uncertain. V shed 3 bases and J shed 11 bases, with 4 bases lying between them. The length of the CDR3 is 8 residues. Germline V gene sequence: CDR1 SQVTM, CDR2 ANQGSEA. The CDR3 here is CSVDTAFF. CDR3 nucleotide sequence: TGCAGCGTTGACACGGCTTTCTTT.

V usage is TRBV7-8 and J usage is TRBJ2-3, with a weak D call TRBD2 (6 bases). Germline-derived CDR1 and CDR2 are SGHVS and FQNEAQ. CDR3 size: 14 residues. Trimming left V 5 bases short and J 2 bases short, with 11 bases between. The CDR3 DNA is TGTGCCAGCAGCCGGGACTGGATCACAGATACGCAGTATTTT. Translated, it gives CASSRDWITDTQYF.

The chain has TRBV18 and TRBJ1-1; 9 nucleotides align to TRBD1. After removal of 2 bases from V and 1 base from J, the junction contained 2 bases not matched to a gene. Germline loops: CDR1 KGHSH, CDR2 LQKENI. This CDR3 comprises 15 residues. DNA for the CDR3: TGTGCCAGCTCACCAGAGACAGGGGGGAACACTGAAGCTTTCTTT. Amino acids: CASSPETGGNTEAFF.

The genes are TRBV4-3 and TRBJ2-7; D remains ambiguous. Germline CDR1 LGHNA, CDR2 YSLEER. The CDR3 has 16 residues. V shed 0 bases and J shed 3 bases, with 15 bases lying between them. The CDR3 sequence: CASSQDSALSYYEQYF. DNA of the CDR3: TGCGCCAGCAGCCAAGATTCGGCCCTTTCCTACTACGAGCAGTACTTC.

This chain uses TRBV10-1 with TRBJ2-1; D call uncertain. Looked up from germline, CDR1 is WNHNN and CDR2 is SYGVQD (reference sequence). Trimming stripped 0 bases from V and 2 bases from J, with 8 bases between. The CDR3 sequence is 15 residues long. The CDR3 is CASSESRTPYNEQFF. CDR3 nucleotides: TGCGCCAGCAGTGAGTCGAGGACGCCCTACAATGAGCAGTTCTTC.

The gene calls are TRBV7-2 and TRBJ2-1; 11 nucleotides line up with TRBD2. CDR3 size: 18 residues. Looked up from germline, CDR1 is SGHTA and CDR2 is FQGNSA. V shed 1 base and J 3 bases; nucleotides not matched to a gene: 8. The CDR3 DNA reads as TGTGCCAGCAGCTTAGAGGTAGCGGGAGGGGCTTTCTACAATGAGCAGTTCTTC. Its protein product is CASSLEVAGGAFYNEQFF.

The chain carries TRBV14 and TRBJ1-1; TRBD1 matches at 7 bases. Germline-derived CDR1 and CDR2 are SGHDN and FVKESK. V shed 0 bases, J shed 5 bases, and the junction held 12 bases outside the gene matches. CDR3 length: 17 amino acids. The chain's CDR3 is CASSQDWGGGADTEAFF. CDR3 DNA: TGTGCCAGCAGCCAAGACTGGGGAGGGGGCGCAGATACTGAAGCTTTCTTT.

The gene calls are TRBV6-1 and TRBJ2-7, with a tentative D call TRBD1 (6 bases). Germline loops: CDR1 MNHNS, CDR2 SASEGT. The germline V and J ends were trimmed by 3 bases and 2 bases, with 14 bases remaining between them. CDR3 length: 15 residues. The DNA of the CDR3 is TGTGCCAGCAGTGACTGGGGGCAACAAACCTACGAGCAGTACTTC. Amino acid sequence: CASSDWGQQTYEQYF.

V usage is TRBV7-9 and J usage is TRBJ2-7; a weak D match, TRBD2 (6 bases). This CDR3 is 15 amino acids long. The V end lost 0 bases, the J end lost 2 bases, and 11 bases lay between the germline ends. Looked up from germline, CDR1 is SEHNR and CDR2 is FQNEAQ (reference sequence). The CDR3 is CASSLASGDAYEQYF. In DNA, the CDR3 is TGTGCCAGCAGCTTAGCTTCGGGGGACGCCTACGAGCAGTACTTC. The whole variable domain, remainder taken from reference TRBV7-9 and TRBJ2-7, is DTGVSQNPRHKITKRGQNVTFRCDPISEHNRLYWYRQTLGQGPEFLTYFQNEAQLEKSRLLSDRFSAERPKGSFSTLEIQRTEQGDSAMYLCASSLASGDAYEQYFGPGTRLTVT.

The rearrangement links TRBV7-6 to TRBJ2-1; D is unresolved. Trimming took off 0 bases at V and 6 bases at J, with 6 bases between the two ends. Per germline, CDR1 SGHVS and CDR2 FNYEAQ. The CDR3 has 13 residues. CDR3 sequence (DNA): TGTGCCAGCAGCTTAGCGACGGTCAATGAGCAGTTCTTC. This gives the protein CASSLATVNEQFF.

The chain carries TRBV28 and TRBJ2-7; 10 bases are a match to TRBD1. J was trimmed by 3 bases and V by 4 bases; bases with no gene match: 6. Germline V lookup: CDR1 MDHEN, CDR2 SYDVKM. The CDR3 consists of 15 residues. This chain's CDR3 is CASSSSGTGVYEQYF. The CDR3, as DNA: TGTGCCAGCAGTTCGTCGGGGACAGGGGTCTACGAGCAGTACTTC.

The chain carries TRBV13 and TRBJ2-3; D is undetermined. Germline V lookup: CDR1 PRHDT, CDR2 FYEKMQ (reference sequence). The CDR3 contains 12 residues. Trimming left V 4 bases short and J 5 bases short, with 7 bases between. CDR3 in DNA: TGTGCCAGCAGCTACTTCCGAGATACGCAGTATTTT. It specifies CASSYFRDTQYF. Full variable domain (outside the CDR3, taken from reference TRBV13 and TRBJ2-3): AAGVIQSPRHLIKEKRETATLKCYPIPRHDTVYWYQQGPGQDPQFLISFYEKMQSDKGSIPDRFSAQQFSDYHSELNMSSLELGDSALYFCASSYFRDTQYFGPGTRLTVL.

Of note for this clone: This CDR3 is also generated by other DNA sequences in the sample. This chain links TRBV6-1 with TRBJ2-7; TRBD1 or TRBD2 may be the D gene (5 bases each). The CDR3 is 12 amino acids. The germline V gene has CDR1 MNHNS and CDR2 SASEGT. The V gene lost 8 bases and the J gene lost 2 bases, with 10 bases spanning the gap. DNA for the CDR3: TGTGCCAGCTGGGGGAGTACCTACGAGCAGTACTTC. Translated, it gives CASWGSTYEQYF.

This chain connects TRBV27 to TRBJ2-5; a weak D match, TRBD1 (6 bases). CDR1 is MNHEY and CDR2 is SMNVEV in the germline V gene (reference sequence). This CDR3 has 14 amino acids. V shed 5 bases and J shed 2 bases, with 12 bases lying between them. The CDR3 spells CASSPRTAQETQYF. As DNA, the CDR3 is TGTGCCAGCAGTCCCCGGACAGCTCAAGAGACCCAGTACTTC.

This clone was found once. The chain uses TRBV28 and TRBJ1-3; D unresolved. Germline assignment: CDR1 MDHEN and CDR2 SYDVKM. Trimming removed 6 bases at V and 0 bases at J, with 6 bases between. The CDR3 has 13 residues. The CDR3 sequence: CASSRGSGNTIYF. The CDR3 DNA is TGTGCCAGCAGCCGGGGCTCTGGAAACACCATATATTTT.

This clone has only one observation. The junction departs from germline at one end; a sequencing error may be responsible. CDR3 bases: TGTGCTAGCAGCCGGACGCCCGACTATGGCTACACCTTC. This translates into CASSRTPDYGYTF. The chain combines TRBV7-7 with TRBJ1-2; D gene unclear. Germline V lookup: CDR1 SSHAT, CDR2 FNYEAQ (reference sequence). CDR3 size: 13 residues.

This clone was recorded once. CDR3 coding DNA: TGTGCCAGCAGTGCGGGACAGGGGCCCCACGAGCAGTACTTC. This gives the protein CASSAGQGPHEQYF. V is TRBV6-5 and J is TRBJ2-7; 10 nucleotides align to TRBD1. V lost 5 bases to trimming and J lost 5 bases; unmatched junction nucleotides: 6. Germline V gene lookup returns CDR1 MNHEY and CDR2 SVGAGI. The CDR3 is 14 amino acids.

This chain connects TRBV6-5 to TRBJ2-1; tentatively, D is TRBD1 (6 bases). V shed 6 bases and J shed 9 bases, with 21 bases lying between them. The CDR3 loop spans 15 amino acids. From germline, CDR1 is MNHEY and CDR2 SVGAGI. This CDR3 is CASSLGQAGTSEQFF. CDR3 nucleotide sequence: TGTGCCAGCAGCTTGGGACAAGCCGGGACCAGTGAGCAGTTCTTC.

Points on this clone: The same CDR3 also results from other DNA sequences found in this sample. This rearrangement joins TRBV13 to TRBJ2-5; D call uncertain. This CDR3 is 14 amino acids long. V was trimmed by 0 bases and J by 0 bases, leaving 5 bases between them. CDR1 is PRHDT, CDR2 FYEKMQ, per germline (reference sequence). CDR3 amino acids: CASSLGADQETQYF. As DNA, the CDR3 is TGTGCCAGCAGCTTAGGGGCAGACCAAGAGACCCAGTACTTC.

This chain joins TRBV5-4 and TRBJ1-4; D possibly corresponds to TRBD1 (6 bases). The CDR3 is 15 amino acids. Trimming pared 4 bases from V and 0 bases from J, leaving 10 bases between. Germline CDR1 reads SGHNT; CDR2 reads YYREEE (reference sequence). The CDR3 coding sequence is TGTGCCAGCAGCACAGGGACCGCAACTAATGAAAAACTGTTTTTT. This codes for CASSTGTATNEKLFF.

V gene TRBV4-1 combines with J gene TRBJ1-1, with unresolved D. The germline gives CDR1 MGHRA, CDR2 YSYEKL. This CDR3 spans 14 amino acids. V dropped 4 bases and J dropped 3 bases, with 12 bases sitting between them. The CDR3 coding sequence is TGCGCCAGCAGCCCCCCCTATGGGGACACTGAAGCTTTCTTT. It translates to CASSPPYGDTEAFF.

Of note for this clone: Other DNA sequences in this sample translate to the same CDR3. This chain links TRBV7-8 with TRBJ2-7; the D gene is possibly TRBD2 (5 bases). Germline V gene data show CDR1 as SGHVS and CDR2 as FQNEAQ. The V and J ends lost 0 bases and 2 bases respectively, with 8 bases between them. The CDR3 is 14 amino acids. The CDR3 DNA reads as TGTGCCAGCAGCTTAGCGGGAGCAGCCTACGAGCAGTACTTC. Protein sequence: CASSLAGAAYEQYF.

This sequence joins TRBV19 and TRBJ2-5; 15 bases align to TRBD2. The CDR3 has 16 amino acids. Germline-derived CDR1 and CDR2 are LNHDA and SQIVND (reference sequence). V lost 2 bases and J lost 5; bases outside the gene matches: 3. The CDR3 sequence: CASSILGLAGGETQYF. CDR3 DNA sequence: TGTGCCAGTAGTATACTCGGACTAGCGGGAGGGGAGACCCAGTACTTC.

This clone has a single count. This chain connects TRBV9 to TRBJ2-3; D not certain. The CDR3 is 16 residues long. Germline V gene data show CDR1 as SGDLS and CDR2 as YYNGEE. Trimming pared 0 bases from V and 0 bases from J, leaving 11 bases between. CDR3 bases: TGTGCCAGCAGCGTAGACGAGGTGTTTAGCACAGATACGCAGTATTTT. Protein sequence: CASSVDEVFSTDTQYF.